Listed below are T cell receptor beta chains from one sample, sequenced in a study of early stage breast cancer tumors. Assay: immunoSEQ multiplex PCR; the TCRdb copy retains only in-frame clones and omits some. The data contain about 10,000 clones, around 78% of them singletons. Source material: normal breast tissue next to the tumor. These TCRs come from a person in their 40s with breast cancer. Each CDR3 is given with its conserved first and last residue. The order of the fields is V gene, clone size, D gene, J gene, CDR3 DNA, CDR3 protein. The D gene is left open where the match is weak. Only part of the rows carry a size: once, few, many, or a class if the clone is expanded.

>TRBV6-6|once|.|TRBJ2-7
TGTGCCAGCAGTTACTCGGGCAACTACGAGCAGTACTTC
CASSYSGNYEQYF
>TRBV30|.|.|TRBJ2-3
TGTGCCTGGAAGGGTAGCGGTAATACGCAGTATTTT
CAWKGSGNTQYF
>TRBV2|.|TRBD1|TRBJ1-3
TGTGCCAGCATTGGGGACAGGGCTTACGGAAACACCATATATTTT
CASIGDRAYGNTIYF
>TRBV29-1|.|TRBD2|TRBJ2-5
TGCAGCCCCCGGCGGGGGAGGCCCCAAGAGACCCAGTACTTC
CSPRRGRPQETQYF
>TRBV5-1|.|.|TRBJ1-2
TGCGCCAGCAGCCAAGACTGGTCCTCTCGGGATGGCTACACCTTC
CASSQDWSSRDGYTF
>TRBV5-1|few|.|TRBJ1-2
TGCGCCAGCAGCTTCCAGGCCTATGGCTACACCTTC
CASSFQAYGYTF
>TRBV23-1|.|TRBD1|TRBJ1-1
TGCGCCAGCCCCCAGGACAGGGGACAAACTGAAGCTTTCTTT
CASPQDRGQTEAFF
>TRBV6-6|.|TRBD2|TRBJ2-7
TGTGCCAGCAGTGAGCGGGAGGTCTACGAGCAGTACTTC
CASSEREVYEQYF
>TRBV19|once|.|TRBJ1-1
TGTGCCAGTAGTATAGAAGGGCGGACTGAAGCTTTCTTT
CASSIEGRTEAFF
>TRBV5-4|.|TRBD1|TRBJ2-3
TGTGCCAGCAGCCCCGGGACAGGAGTCACAGATACGCAGTATTTT
CASSPGTGVTDTQYF
>TRBV5-1|.|.|TRBJ1-1
TGCGCCAGCAGCTTGGGGCAGAGAAACACTGAAGCTTTCTTT
CASSLGQRNTEAFF
>TRBV10-2|.|TRBD2|TRBJ2-3
TGCGCCAGCAGTGAAGCGGGAGAAGGGACAGATACGCAGTATTTT
CASSEAGEGTDTQYF
>TRBV21-1|.|.|TRBJ2-5
TGTGCCAGCAGCGAAATCCCGAGGGCCGCACCATCACCACTACAAGAGACCCAGTACTTC
CASSEIPRAAPSPLQETQYF
>TRBV6-6|.|.|TRBJ2-2
TGTGCCAGCAGCCCCAGGGGCGTGAACACCGGGGAGCTGTTTTTT
CASSPRGVNTGELFF
>TRBV5-1|.|.|TRBJ2-2
TGCGCCAGCAGATCCCCCTCTACAATGAACACCGGGGAGCTGTTTTTT
CASRSPSTMNTGELFF
>TRBV6-1|.|TRBD1|TRBJ2-7
TGTGCCAGCAGTGAACATGCCGGGACAGGGGGCAACGAGCAGTACTTC
CASSEHAGTGGNEQYF
>TRBV7-8|few|TRBD2|TRBJ2-2
TGTGCCAGCAGCCCGTTGACTAGCAGAAACACCGGGGAGCTGTTTTTT
CASSPLTSRNTGELFF
>TRBV11-2|once|.|TRBJ2-7
TGTGCCAGCAGCCCGGGGACTGTTGCCTACGAGCAGTACTTC
CASSPGTVAYEQYF